This paragraph reports one TCR beta chain. The data stem from a study of blood T cell repertoires in COVID-19. Overall study: COVID-19 samples collected from the United States, Italy and Spain covered acute and convalescent phases. T cells, B-cell-depleted T cells, or PBMCs supplied cDNA or gDNA.

As processed by the authors: Reference gene primer amplification gave estimated nucleated cell counts. Measured with immunoSEQ multiplex PCR; TCRdb has only the in-frame clones, and not every one. The D gene and trimming were derived from the DNA, and the V and J assignments and clone size from that table. The sample contains about 100,000 clones, around 84% of which appear only once. The germline V gene has CDR1 SNHLY and CDR2 FYNNEI. This CDR3 is 12 amino acids long. Trimming left V 0 bases short and J 5 bases short, with 4 bases between. The clonotype was recovered from a man aged 70 or older with active or convalescent COVID-19. The chain is built from TRBV2 and TRBJ2-5; D not resolved. The sequenced material came from peripheral blood. The CDR3 nucleotides are TGTGCCAGCAGTGAAGCACAGGAGACCCAGTACTTC. Protein: CASSEAQETQYF.